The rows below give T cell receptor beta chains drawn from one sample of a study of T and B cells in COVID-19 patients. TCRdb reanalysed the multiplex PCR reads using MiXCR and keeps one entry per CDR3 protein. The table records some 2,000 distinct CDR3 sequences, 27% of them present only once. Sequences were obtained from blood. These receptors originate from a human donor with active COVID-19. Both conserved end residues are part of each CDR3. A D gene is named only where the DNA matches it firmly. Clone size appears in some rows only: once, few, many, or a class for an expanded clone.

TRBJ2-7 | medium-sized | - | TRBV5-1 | CASSLAGGDAAYEQYF | TGCGCCAGCAGCTTGGCCGGTGGCGACGCCGCCTACGAGCAGTACTTC
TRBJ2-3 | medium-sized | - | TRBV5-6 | CASSLYLGTLADTQYF | TGTGCCAGCAGCTTATACCTCGGGACATTGGCAGATACGCAGTATTTT
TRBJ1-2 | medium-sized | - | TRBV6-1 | CASYHRYGYTF | TGTGCCAGCTATCATCGTTATGGCTACACCTTC
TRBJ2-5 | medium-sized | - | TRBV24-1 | CATSAEGAETQYF | TGTGCCACCAGCGCCGAGGGAGCAGAGACCCAGTACTTC
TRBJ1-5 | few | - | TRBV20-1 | CSAFESNQPQHF | TGCAGTGCTTTCGAAAGCAATCAGCCCCAGCATTTT
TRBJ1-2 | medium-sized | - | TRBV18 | CATRGVVDYGYTF | TGTGCCACCCGGGGCGTGGTGGACTATGGCTACACCTTC
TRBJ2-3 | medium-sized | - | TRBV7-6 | CASSLVGQPTDTQYF | TGTGCCAGCAGCTTAGTTGGGCAGCCCACAGATACGCAGTATTTT
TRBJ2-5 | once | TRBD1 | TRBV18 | CASSPGTGGLQETQYF | TGTGCCAGCTCACCAGGGACAGGGGGCCTCCAAGAGACCCAGTACTTC
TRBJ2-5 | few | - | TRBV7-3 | CASSSMAAGQETQYF | TGTGCCAGCAGCTCTATGGCAGCGGGACAGGAGACCCAGTACTTC
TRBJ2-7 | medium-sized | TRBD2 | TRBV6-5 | CASSSHDLAGGHEQYF | TGTGCCAGCAGTTCACATGACCTAGCGGGGGGCCACGAGCAGTACTTC
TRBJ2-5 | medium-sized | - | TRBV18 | CASSLTSQETQYF | TGTGCCAGCTCACTGACAAGTCAAGAGACCCAGTACTTC
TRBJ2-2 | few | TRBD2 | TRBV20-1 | CSARTSGGELFF | TGCAGTGCTAGGACTAGCGGTGGGGAGCTGTTTTTT
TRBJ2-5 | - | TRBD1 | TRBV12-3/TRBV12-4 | CASTLSGTGTETQYF | TGTGCCAGCACCCTTTCCGGGACAGGGACCGAGACCCAGTACTTC
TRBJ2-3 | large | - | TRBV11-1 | CASSVTQAGTDTQYF | TGTGCCAGCAGCGTGACCCAAGCCGGCACAGATACGCAGTATTTT
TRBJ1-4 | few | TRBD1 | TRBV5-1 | CASSLAIPTRGTNEKLFF | TGCGCCAGCAGCTTGGCCATTCCAACCAGGGGGACTAATGAAAAACTGTTTTTT
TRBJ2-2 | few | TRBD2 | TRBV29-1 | CSVDLFTSGNTGELFF | TGCAGCGTTGATTTGTTTACTAGCGGGAACACCGGGGAGCTGTTTTTT
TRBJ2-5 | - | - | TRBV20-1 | CSASWGYETQYF | TGCAGTGCTAGTTGGGGGTACGAGACCCAGTACTTC
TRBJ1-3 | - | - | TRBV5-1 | CASSRDISGNTIYF | TGCGCCAGCAGCAGAGATATCTCTGGAAACACCATATATTTT
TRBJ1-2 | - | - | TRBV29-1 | CSALQGHYGYTF | TGCAGCGCCCTACAGGGACACTATGGCTACACCTTC
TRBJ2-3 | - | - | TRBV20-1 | CSARSQGPDTQYF | TGCAGTGCTCGATCACAGGGTCCCGATACGCAGTATTTT
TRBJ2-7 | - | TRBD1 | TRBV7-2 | CASSRDRSYEQYF | TGTGCCAGCAGCCGGGACAGGTCCTACGAGCAGTACTTC
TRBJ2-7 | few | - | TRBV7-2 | CASSLAPGQLGEQYF | TGTGCCAGCAGCTTAGCGCCAGGACAGTTGGGCGAGCAGTACTTC
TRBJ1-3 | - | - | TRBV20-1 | CSAPGAGTGNTIYF | TGCAGTGCACCCGGGGCGGGAACGGGAAACACCATATATTTT
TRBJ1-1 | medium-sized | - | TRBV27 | CASKGLRNTEAFF | TGTGCCAGCAAAGGGTTACGGAACACTGAAGCTTTCTTT
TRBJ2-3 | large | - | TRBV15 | CATSTLALADTQYF | TGTGCCACCAGCACGCTAGCTTTAGCAGATACGCAGTATTTT
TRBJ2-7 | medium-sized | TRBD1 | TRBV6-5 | CASSQGQGTVYEQYF | TGTGCCAGCAGTCAGGGACAGGGGACCGTTTACGAGCAGTACTTC
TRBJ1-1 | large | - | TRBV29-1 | CSVAELTEAFF | TGCAGCGTTGCCGAACTCACTGAAGCTTTCTTT
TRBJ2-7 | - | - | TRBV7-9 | CASSAPRLGMDYEQYF | TGTGCCAGCAGCGCCCCTAGGTTGGGTATGGACTACGAGCAGTACTTC
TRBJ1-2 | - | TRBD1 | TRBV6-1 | CASSEPGQGGSYGYTF | TGTGCCAGCAGTGAGCCGGGACAGGGCGGGAGCTATGGCTACACCTTC